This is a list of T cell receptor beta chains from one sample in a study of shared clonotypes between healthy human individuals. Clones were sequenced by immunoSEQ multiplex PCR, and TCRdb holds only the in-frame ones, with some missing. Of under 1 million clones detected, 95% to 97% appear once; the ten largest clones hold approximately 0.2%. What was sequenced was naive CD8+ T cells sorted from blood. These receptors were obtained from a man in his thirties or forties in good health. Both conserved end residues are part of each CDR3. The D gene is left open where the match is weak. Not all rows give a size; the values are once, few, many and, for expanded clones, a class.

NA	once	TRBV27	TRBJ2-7	CASSLNRVHEQYF	TGTGCCAGCAGTTTAAACAGGGTTCACGAGCAGTACTTC
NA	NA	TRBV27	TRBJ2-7	CASSLSGYSPYEQYF	TGTGCCAGCAGTTTATCTGGTTACAGTCCCTACGAGCAGTACTTC
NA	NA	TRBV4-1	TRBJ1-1	CASSPYLNTEAFF	TGCGCCAGCAGCCCTTATCTTAACACTGAAGCTTTCTTT
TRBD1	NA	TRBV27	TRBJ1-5	CASSSMRTGWGGQPQHF	TGTGCCAGCAGTTCAATGCGGACAGGCTGGGGCGGGCAGCCCCAGCATTTT
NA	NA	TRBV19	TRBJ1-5	CASSSVGGQPQHF	TGTGCCAGTAGTTCCGTGGGGGGTCAGCCCCAGCATTTT
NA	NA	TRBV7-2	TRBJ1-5	CASSLGGFQPQHF	TGTGCCAGCAGCTTGGGGGGATTTCAGCCCCAGCATTTT
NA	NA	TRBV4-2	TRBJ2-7	CASSQDLDFYEQYF	TGTGCCAGCAGCCAAGACCTAGATTTCTACGAGCAGTACTTC
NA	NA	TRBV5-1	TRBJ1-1	CASSLEGRQEAGTEAFF	TGCGCCAGCAGCTTAGAAGGCCGACAGGAGGCCGGGACTGAAGCTTTCTTT
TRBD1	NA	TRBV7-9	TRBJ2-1	CASSPTGVEQFF	TGTGCCAGCAGCCCAACAGGGGTTGAGCAGTTCTTC
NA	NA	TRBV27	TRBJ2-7	CASRGSQVAYEQYF	TGTGCCAGCCGGGGGTCCCAGGTGGCCTACGAGCAGTACTTC
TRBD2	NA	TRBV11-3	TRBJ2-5	CASSLGLAGEIGETQYF	TGTGCCAGCAGCTTGGGACTAGCGGGAGAGATAGGAGAGACCCAGTACTTC
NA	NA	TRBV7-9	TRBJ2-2	CALPARFGELFF	TGTGCCCTGCCGGCTCGGTTCGGGGAGCTGTTTTTT